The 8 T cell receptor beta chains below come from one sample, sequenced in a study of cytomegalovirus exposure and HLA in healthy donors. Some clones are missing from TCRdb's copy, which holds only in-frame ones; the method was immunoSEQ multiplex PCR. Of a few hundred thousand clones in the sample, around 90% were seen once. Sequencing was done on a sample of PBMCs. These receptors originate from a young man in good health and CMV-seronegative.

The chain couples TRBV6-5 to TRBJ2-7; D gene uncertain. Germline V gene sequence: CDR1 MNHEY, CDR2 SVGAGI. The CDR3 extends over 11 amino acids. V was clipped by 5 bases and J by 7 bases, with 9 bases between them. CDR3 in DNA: TGTGCCAGCAGTCCGGGTAGAGAGCAGTACTTC. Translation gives CASSPGREQYF.

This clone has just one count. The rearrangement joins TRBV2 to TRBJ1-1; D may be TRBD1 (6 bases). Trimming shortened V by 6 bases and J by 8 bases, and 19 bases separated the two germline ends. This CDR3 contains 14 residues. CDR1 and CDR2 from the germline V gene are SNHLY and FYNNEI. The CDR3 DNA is TGTGCCAGCAGCAAAGACGTTCAGGGGTCCGAAGCTTTCTTT. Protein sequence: CASSKDVQGSEAFF. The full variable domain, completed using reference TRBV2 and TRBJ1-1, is EPEVTQTPSHQVTQMGQEVILRCVPISNHLYFYWYRQILGQKVEFLVSFYNNEISEKSEIFDDQFSVERPDGSNFTLKIRSTKLEDSAMYFCASSKDVQGSEAFFGQGTRLTVV.

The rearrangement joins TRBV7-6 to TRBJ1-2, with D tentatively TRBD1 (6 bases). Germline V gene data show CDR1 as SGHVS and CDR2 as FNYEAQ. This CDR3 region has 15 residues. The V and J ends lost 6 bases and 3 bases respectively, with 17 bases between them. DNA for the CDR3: TGTGCCAGCAGTCCCGTTGCAGGGGCTTACTATGGCTACACCTTC. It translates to CASSPVAGAYYGYTF.

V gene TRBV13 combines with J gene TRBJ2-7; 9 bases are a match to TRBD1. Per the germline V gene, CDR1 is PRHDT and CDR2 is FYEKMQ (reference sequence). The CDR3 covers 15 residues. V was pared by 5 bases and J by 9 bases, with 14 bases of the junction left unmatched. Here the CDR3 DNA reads TGTGCCAGCAGCCGAGGATACGGACAGGGGCTGTGGCAGTACTTC. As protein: CASSRGYGQGLWQYF.

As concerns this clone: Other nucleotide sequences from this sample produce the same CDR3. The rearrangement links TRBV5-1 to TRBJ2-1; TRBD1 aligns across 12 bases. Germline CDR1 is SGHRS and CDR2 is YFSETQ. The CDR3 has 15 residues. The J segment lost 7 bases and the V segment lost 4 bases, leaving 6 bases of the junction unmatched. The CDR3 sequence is CASSPRDRGLNEQFF. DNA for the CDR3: TGCGCCAGCAGCCCCCGGGACAGGGGGCTAAATGAGCAGTTCTTC.

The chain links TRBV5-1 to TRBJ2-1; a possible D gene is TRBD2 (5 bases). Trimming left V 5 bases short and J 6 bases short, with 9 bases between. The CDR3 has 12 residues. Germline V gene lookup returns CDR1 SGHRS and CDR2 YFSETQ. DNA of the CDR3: TGCGCCAGCAGATGGGAGTCCAATGAGCAGTTCTTC. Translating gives CASRWESNEQFF.

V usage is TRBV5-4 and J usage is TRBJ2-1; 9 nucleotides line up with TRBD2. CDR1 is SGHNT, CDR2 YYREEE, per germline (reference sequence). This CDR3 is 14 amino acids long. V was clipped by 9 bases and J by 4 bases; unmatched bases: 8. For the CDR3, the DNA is TGTGCCACCTCTCTGCGGGGGGGTTACAATGAGCAGTTCTTC. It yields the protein CATSLRGGYNEQFF.

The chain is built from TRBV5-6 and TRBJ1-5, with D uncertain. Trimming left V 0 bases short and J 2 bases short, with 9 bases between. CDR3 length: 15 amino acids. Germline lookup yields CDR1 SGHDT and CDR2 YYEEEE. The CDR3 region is CASSLGEAGNQPQHF. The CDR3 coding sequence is TGTGCCAGCAGCTTGGGAGAGGCTGGCAATCAGCCCCAGCATTTT.